This TCR beta chain was identified during a study (TCRdb year 2016). This clonotype has at least ten counts. Its recognized antigen is unknown. No much larger clonotype is one base removed from it; base qualities were not supplied. The library was made by RT-PCR. Sequencer: Illumina MiSeq. Using fastp at Q25 and MiXCR, TCRdb reprocessed the public reads and kept productive beta chains. When rows share a CDR3 protein, they turn into one entry using the most common DNA and genes. Counted in this sample were hundreds of thousands of distinct CDR3 sequences; approximately 15% of them appeared once. Roughly 3.6% of the sample is in the top ten clones. Trimming removed 0 bases from V and 0 bases from J, leaving 11 bases between the germline ends. The CDR3 goes from the cysteine to the phenylalanine over 15 residues. Solely the CDR3 DNA is kept, with 45 bases framed from the first base. Via the germline V gene, CDR1 is SQVTM and CDR2 ANQGSEA.

The receptor was derived from a female donor in good health, serving as a healthy control. Rearrangement joined TRBV29-1 to TRBJ1-1, with the D gene too uncertain to name. Sequenced: memory CD4+ T cells from blood. The CDR3 here reads CSVEERPGLNTEAFF. The sequenced DNA is TGCAGCGTTGAAGAGCGGCCAGGACTGAACACTGAAGCTTTCTTT.